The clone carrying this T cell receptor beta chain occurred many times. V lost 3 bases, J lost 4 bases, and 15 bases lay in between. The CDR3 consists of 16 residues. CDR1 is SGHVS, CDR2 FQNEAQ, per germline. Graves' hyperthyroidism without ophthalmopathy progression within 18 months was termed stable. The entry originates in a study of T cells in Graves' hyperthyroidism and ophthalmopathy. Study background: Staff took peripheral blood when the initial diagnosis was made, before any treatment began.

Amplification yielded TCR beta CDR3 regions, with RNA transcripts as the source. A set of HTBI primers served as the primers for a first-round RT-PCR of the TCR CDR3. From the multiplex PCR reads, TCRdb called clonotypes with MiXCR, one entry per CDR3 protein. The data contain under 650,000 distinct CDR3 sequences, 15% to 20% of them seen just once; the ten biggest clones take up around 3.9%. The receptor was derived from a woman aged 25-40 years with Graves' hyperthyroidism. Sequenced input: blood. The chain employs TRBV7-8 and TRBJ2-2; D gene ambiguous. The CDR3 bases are TGTGCCAGCAGCTTTGGGCGTACTCCGGGCACCGGGGAGCTGTTTTTT. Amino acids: CASSFGRTPGTGELFF.